These 27 T cell receptor beta chains came from one sample sequenced in a study of T cells after yellow fever vaccination. TCRdb reanalysed the 5' RACE reads using MiXCR and keeps one entry per CDR3 protein. The table lists 150,000 to 200,000 distinct CDR3 sequences, around 9.7% of them singletons. Here the sequenced sample was CD8+ T cells sorted from PBMCs, taken 45 days after the yellow fever booster vaccination. The receptors were sampled from a man aged 18 to 30 who received the YFV17D yellow fever vaccine.

The chain has TRBV27 and TRBJ2-3; D is possibly TRBD1 or TRBD2 (5 bases each). V was cut by 2 bases and J by 2 bases, with 8 bases left in between. CDR1 MNHEY and CDR2 SMNVEV come from the germline V gene (reference sequence). The CDR3 is 14 amino acids. The CDR3 loop reads CASSLGGNTDTQYF. The CDR3 DNA follows: TGTGCCAGCAGTTTAGGGGGAAACACAGATACGCAGTATTTT.

The sample holds a few counts of this clonotype. The rearrangement joins TRBV6-5 to TRBJ2-5, with D unresolved. The CDR3 runs 14 residues. Germline V gene lookup returns CDR1 MNHEY and CDR2 SVGAGI. Trimming shortened V by 5 bases and J by 5 bases, and 15 bases separated the two germline ends. CDR3 region: CASSLVDRGETQYF. CDR3 DNA: TGTGCCAGCAGTCTAGTGGATCGTGGGGAGACCCAGTACTTC.

This clonotype was detected once. The chain recombines TRBV11-2 with TRBJ2-3; D is perhaps TRBD1 (6 bases). The V end lost 1 base, the J end lost 1 base, and 15 bases lay between the germline ends. The CDR3 spans 17 residues. From germline, CDR1 is SGHAT and CDR2 FQNNGV. The CDR3 DNA reads TGTGCCAGCAGCTTAGGGGACATGGGGGTGCGCACAGATACGCAGTATTTT. Translating it yields CASSLGDMGVRTDTQYF.

This rearrangement joins TRBV28 to TRBJ1-5; TRBD1 matches at 8 bases. The germline V gene has CDR1 MDHEN and CDR2 SYDVKM. This CDR3 spans 17 amino acids. Trimming removed 5 bases from V and 0 bases from J; junction bases left unmatched: 9. The CDR3 reads CASSTYRQGNSNQPQHF. The DNA for the CDR3 is TGTGCCAGCAGTACATACCGACAGGGGAATAGCAATCAGCCCCAGCATTTT.

The V call is TRBV3-1, the J call TRBJ2-7, with 13 bases matching TRBD2. The V and J ends lost 5 bases and 2 bases, in that order; junction bases with no gene match: 9. From germline, CDR1 is LGHDT and CDR2 YNNKEL (reference sequence). This CDR3 is 17 amino acids long. The CDR3 DNA is TGTGCCAGCAGCGACCGGACTAGCGGGGGTCGTCCCTACGAGCAGTACTTC. Translating gives CASSDRTSGGRPYEQYF.

The chain has TRBV27 and TRBJ2-1; D is ambiguous. The CDR3 contains 15 residues. The V end was cut by 6 bases, the J end by 0 bases, with 12 bases between. Germline V lookup: CDR1 MNHEY, CDR2 SMNVEV (reference sequence). The CDR3: CASSPLVSSYNEQFF. CDR3 nucleotide sequence: TGTGCCAGCAGCCCACTGGTGAGCTCCTACAATGAGCAGTTCTTC.

The chain has TRBV6-6 and TRBJ2-5, with 11 bases matching TRBD2. The trim removed 2 bases at V and 3 bases at J, leaving 2 bases unmatched. This CDR3 has 15 amino acids. Germline CDR1 reads MNHNY; CDR2 reads SVGAGI (reference sequence). The CDR3 loop reads CASSYVAGGKETQYF. CDR3 sequence (DNA): TGTGCCAGCAGTTACGTAGCGGGGGGGAAAGAGACCCAGTACTTC.

This clonotype was recorded at least ten times. J is TRBJ1-4 and V is TRBV6-6; a possible D gene is TRBD1 (5 bases). Trimming took 2 bases from V and 7 from J, leaving 11 bases between them. Looked up from germline, CDR1 is MNHNY and CDR2 is SVGAGI (reference sequence). This CDR3 comprises 14 residues. CDR3 sequence (DNA): TGTGCCAGCAGTTACGGGGGTTCCGTTGAAAAACTGTTTTTT. Protein product: CASSYGGSVEKLFF.

There are a few counts of this clonotype. The V gene is TRBV4-3, the J gene TRBJ1-1, with D possibly TRBD1 on 6 matching bases. Trimming took off 1 base at V and 1 base at J, with 13 bases between the two ends. The CDR3 length is 16 residues. Germline V gene sequence: CDR1 LGHNA, CDR2 YSLEER. For the CDR3, the DNA is TGCGCCAGCAGCCAAGGTATTGGGACAAGGAACACTGAAGCTTTCTTT. This encodes CASSQGIGTRNTEAFF.

This clonotype was seen at least ten times. The rearrangement links TRBV15 to TRBJ1-5; no definite D call. The CDR3 has 13 amino acids. Trimming shortened V by 5 bases and J by 4 bases, and 9 bases separated the two germline ends. CDR1 is LNHNV and CDR2 is YYDKDF in the germline V gene (reference sequence). CDR3 sequence reads: CATSPHLNQPQHF. The CDR3 nucleotides are TGTGCCACCAGCCCGCATTTAAATCAGCCCCAGCATTTT.

The chain is built from TRBV28 and TRBJ1-5; perhaps TRBD1 as D (6 bases). This CDR3 has 13 residues. Germline values: CDR1 MDHEN, CDR2 SYDVKM. V was cut by 5 bases and J by 7 bases, with 12 bases left in between. CDR3 protein: CASSRGGAQPQHF. The CDR3 nucleotides are TGTGCCAGCAGTCGCGGGGGGGCCCAGCCCCAGCATTTT.

This chain joins TRBV12-3 or TRBV12-4 and TRBJ1-1, with a weak D call TRBD1 (5 bases). Between the trimmed V and J ends, which lost 4 bases and 8 bases, there was a span of 17 bases. The CDR3 runs 14 residues. The CDR3 loop reads CASSSAGLGLEAFF. CDR3 bases: TGTGCCAGCAGTTCCGCAGGGCTCGGGCTGGAAGCTTTCTTT.

There are a few counts of this clonotype. The gene calls are TRBV2 and TRBJ2-5; no definite D call. CDR1 and CDR2 from the germline V gene are SNHLY and FYNNEI. V was trimmed by 4 bases and J by 5 bases, leaving 8 bases between them. The CDR3 contains 12 residues. CDR3 region: CASSAAWETQYF. CDR3 bases: TGTGCCAGCAGTGCAGCCTGGGAGACCCAGTACTTC.

A few counts support this clonotype. The CDR3 bases are TGCGCCAGCAGCCAGGGGGTCGCGGGGGCAGTCACAGATACGCAGTATTTT. Protein sequence: CASSQGVAGAVTDTQYF. The gene calls are TRBV4-1 and TRBJ2-3, with D maybe TRBD2 (7 bases). The length of the CDR3 is 17 residues. The V and J ends lost 3 bases and 2 bases respectively, with 18 bases between them. In germline, CDR1 is MGHRA, CDR2 YSYEKL.

J is TRBJ2-2 and V is TRBV9; the match to TRBD2 covers 8 bases. The CDR3 loop spans 19 amino acids. The V and J ends lost 3 bases and 5 bases, in that order; junction bases with no gene match: 18. In germline, CDR1 is SGDLS, CDR2 YYNGEE. The DNA for the CDR3 is TGTGCCAGCAGCGCTCCGTTGTTAGCGGGGCCTTACATGACCGGGGAGCTGTTTTTT. Translated: CASSAPLLAGPYMTGELFF.

The V call is TRBV5-1, the J call TRBJ1-4; D might be TRBD1 (5 bases). Germline V gene lookup returns CDR1 SGHRS and CDR2 YFSETQ. V was cut by 4 bases and J by 4 bases, with 17 bases left in between. The CDR3 consists of 16 residues. CDR3 sequence: CASSMETGTFNEKLFF. DNA for the CDR3: TGCGCCAGCAGCATGGAAACCGGGACGTTTAATGAAAAACTGTTTTTT.

This clonotype was counted only a few times. The chain uses TRBV12-3 or TRBV12-4 and TRBJ2-7; 8 bases map to TRBD2. Unmatched junction bases numbered 3, after V lost 0 bases and J lost 5 bases. This CDR3 contains 14 residues. Written as DNA, the CDR3 is TGTGCCAGCAGTTTAGCCGGGAGGGAACACGAGCAGTACTTC. Protein: CASSLAGREHEQYF.

The V and J genes are TRBV7-9 and TRBJ2-5, with D maybe TRBD1 (6 bases). Trimming took off 5 bases at V and 5 bases at J, with 9 bases between the two ends. This CDR3 contains 12 residues. CDR1 and CDR2 (germline): SEHNR, FQNEAQ (reference sequence). The CDR3 DNA reads TGTGCCAGCAGCGCTGACAGGGAGACCCAGTACTTC. Protein product: CASSADRETQYF.

This clonotype has only a few counts. CDR3 sequence reads: CASSGGSGSQHF. DNA for the CDR3: TGTGCCAGCAGCGGGGGATCCGGGTCCCAGCATTTT. The rearrangement links TRBV9 to TRBJ1-5; D gene unclear. The germline V and J ends were trimmed by 3 bases and 11 bases, with 12 bases remaining between them. This CDR3 region has 12 residues. Per germline, CDR1 SGDLS and CDR2 YYNGEE. The variable domain in full, with the rest retrieved from reference TRBV9 and TRBJ1-5, is DSGVTQTPKHLITATGQRVTLRCSPRSGDLSVYWYQQSLDQGLQFLIQYYNGEERAKGNILERFSAQQFPDLHSELNLSSLELGDSALYFCASSGGSGSQHFGDGTRLSIL.

The chain uses TRBV4-3 and TRBJ2-7, with D possibly called TRBD1 or TRBD2 (6 bases each). Germline V gene sequence: CDR1 LGHNA, CDR2 YSLEER. V lost 0 bases and J lost 4, with 13 bases in between. The length of the CDR3 is 15 residues. For the CDR3, the DNA is TGCGCCAGCAGCCAAGATCGGGGGCGTCTATACGAGCAGTACTTC. Its translation: CASSQDRGRLYEQYF.

This clonotype turned up a few times. J is TRBJ2-5 and V is TRBV29-1, with D unresolved. The length of the CDR3 is 14 residues. Trimming cost V 1 base and J 5 bases, with 14 bases left between them. Per the germline V gene, CDR1 is SQVTM and CDR2 is ANQGSEA. The CDR3 nucleotides read TGCAGCGTTGAAGGTCCTTTAGTTCCCGAGACCCAGTACTTC. Translation: CSVEGPLVPETQYF.

This clonotype was seen ten or more times. The rearrangement links TRBV10-3 to TRBJ2-7; D tentatively fits TRBD1 or TRBD2 (6 bases each). The ends were cut back, 5 bases at V and 0 bases at J, with 14 bases in the middle. The CDR3 contains 15 residues. Germline V gene sequence: CDR1 ENHRY, CDR2 SYGVKD. This chain's CDR3 is CAISWGASSSYEQYF. Written as DNA, the CDR3 is TGTGCCATCAGTTGGGGGGCCAGTAGCTCCTACGAGCAGTACTTC.

This clonotype came up a few times. The CDR3 region has the DNA TGCGCCAGCAGCCAAGATCCGCCAGGGGTTGAGGAGACCCAGTACTTC. Its protein product is CASSQDPPGVEETQYF. The V and J genes are TRBV4-1 and TRBJ2-5; D might be TRBD1 (6 bases). Germline CDR1 and CDR2: MGHRA and YSYEKL. V lost 0 bases and J lost 5, with 16 bases in between. The CDR3 spans 16 residues.

The table lists this clonotype with a few counts. V is TRBV2 and J is TRBJ2-7; TRBD1 might be the D (7 bases). This CDR3 spans 17 amino acids. Germline V lookup: CDR1 SNHLY, CDR2 FYNNEI. V was pared by 6 bases and J by 1 base, with 22 bases between. The CDR3 DNA reads as TGTGCCAGCAGCGTGACGTTACCGGAGGGACAGTCCTACGAGCAGTACGTC. As protein: CASSVTLPEGQSYEQYV.

This clonotype came up a few times. The chain employs TRBV18 and TRBJ2-1; 7 positions agree with TRBD2. The CDR3 length is 16 residues. Germline CDR1 reads KGHSH; CDR2 reads LQKENI. The V and J ends lost 0 bases and 2 bases, in that order; junction bases with no gene match: 4. CDR3: CASSPPYSGTYNEQFF. The CDR3, as DNA: TGTGCCAGCTCACCACCGTACAGCGGGACCTACAATGAGCAGTTCTTC.

The chain links TRBV2 to TRBJ2-2; no definite D call. The length of the CDR3 is 15 residues. Germline CDR1 and CDR2: SNHLY and FYNNEI. With 4 bases removed from V and 2 bases from J, the gap between germline ends came to 11 bases. CDR3 DNA: TGTGCCAGCAGTGTAGTGACAACAAACACCGGGGAGCTGTTTTTT. It is translated as CASSVVTTNTGELFF. The variable domain in full, completed from reference TRBV2 and TRBJ2-2, reads EPEVTQTPSHQVTQMGQEVILRCVPISNHLYFYWYRQILGQKVEFLVSFYNNEISEKSEIFDDQFSVERPDGSNFTLKIRSTKLEDSAMYFCASSVVTTNTGELFFGEGSRLTVL.

A few counts support this clonotype. V is TRBV11-2 and J is TRBJ2-7, with TRBD1 matching over 7 bases. The germline CDR1 and CDR2 sequences are SGHAT and FQNNGV. CDR3 size: 17 residues. V shed 4 bases and J 3 bases; nucleotides not matched to a gene: 15. The CDR3 sequence: CASSSMQRGRGIYEQYF. DNA of the CDR3: TGTGCCAGCAGCTCGATGCAAAGGGGCAGGGGGATCTACGAGCAGTACTTC.